This T cell receptor beta chain was obtained from a study of CD8 T cells in Susac syndrome. Germline V gene sequence: CDR1 LNHDA, CDR2 SQIVND (reference sequence). V lost 4 bases to trimming and J lost 6 bases; unmatched junction nucleotides: 4. The CDR3 sequence is 13 residues long. RNA in amounts of about 0.5 to 1 ug was reverse transcribed with random hexamers. Coverage of TCR beta CDR3 amplification by immunoSEQ multiplex PCR extended to 54 Vbeta and 13 Jbeta. MiXCR was run by TCRdb on the immunoSEQ multiplex PCR reads, yielding one entry per CDR3 protein. The table lists some 95,000 distinct CDR3 sequences, 90% to 95% of them singletons. Peripheral blood CD8+ and CD4+ T cells were profiled by TCR beta sequencing. The CD8+ and CD4+ T cells were negatively isolated, with the TEMRA cells enriched by FACS.

This rearrangement joins TRBV19 to TRBJ2-7, with 9 bases lining up with TRBD1. Sequencing was done on a sample of CD8+ T cells from PBMCs. This clonotype was sampled from a human donor in good health. CDR3 coding DNA: TGTGCCAGTAGTAGGGGACAGGGCTCCGAGCAGTACTTC. This gives the protein CASSRGQGSEQYF.